The 17 T cell receptor beta chains reported below all come from one sample, sequenced in a study of CD8+ T cells in alopecia areata (dated by TCRdb to 2016 to 2019). Read against the paper, the sample's treatment or condition label means: oral pan-JAK inhibitor, 5-10 mg twice daily. The library came from the immunoSEQ multiplex PCR assay. RNA was extracted from all samples and reverse transcribed into cDNA, which served as template for TCR sequencing. TCRdb provides this immuneACCESS table in a form limited to in-frame rearrangements. Some clones are lacking; in checked studies, under half of them reflect an unresolved V gene, and why the rest are absent is not known. This sample gives roughly 250,000 clones in total; 60% of them show up just once. The ten largest account for roughly 0.93% of the sample. Specimen: CD4+ T cells sorted from blood, collected around week 54, from a patient treated with tofacitinib. The receptor set was obtained from a human donor with alopecia areata.

The chain is built from TRBV6-5 and TRBJ2-7; 14 bases fit TRBD2. CDR1 MNHEY and CDR2 SVGAGI come from the germline V gene. The CDR3 length is 14 residues. V lost 6 bases to trimming and J lost 2 bases; unmatched junction nucleotides: 0. CDR3 region: CASRTSGGAYEQYF. Here the CDR3 DNA reads TGTGCCAGCAGGACTAGCGGGGGGGCCTACGAGCAGTACTTC.

The chain carries TRBV7-3 and TRBJ1-1, with 8 positions matching TRBD1. The CDR3 sequence is 15 residues long. V lost 0 bases and J lost 5; bases outside the gene matches: 5. Germline V gene sequence: CDR1 SGHTA, CDR2 FQGTGA. This CDR3 is CASSLTGQGGTEAFF. In nucleotides, the CDR3 is TGTGCCAGCAGCTTAACAGGACAGGGAGGAACTGAAGCTTTCTTT. The entire variable domain, with the rest obtained from reference TRBV7-3 and TRBJ1-1, is as follows: GAGVSQTPSNKVTEKGKYVELRCDPISGHTALYWYRQSLGQGPEFLIYFQGTGAADDSGLPNDRFFAVRPEGSVSTLKIQRTERGDSAVYLCASSLTGQGGTEAFFGQGTRLTVV.

The CDR3 sequence is CASSPGGSGTNVLTF. The CDR3 nucleotides read TGTGCCAGCAGCCCTGGGGGTTCCGGGACCAACGTCCTGACTTTC. J is TRBJ2-6 and V is TRBV7-9, with D perhaps TRBD1 or TRBD2 (5 bases each). The CDR3 has 15 amino acids. The V end was cut by 5 bases, the J end by 8 bases, with 16 bases between. Germline V gives CDR1 SEHNR, CDR2 FQNEAQ (reference sequence). The complete variable domain, with remaining parts taken from reference TRBV7-9 and TRBJ2-6, reads DTGVSQNPRHKITKRGQNVTFRCDPISEHNRLYWYRQTLGQGPEFLTYFQNEAQLEKSRLLSDRFSAERPKGSFSTLEIQRTEQGDSAMYLCASSPGGSGTNVLTFGAGSRLTVL.

The chain uses TRBV5-1 and TRBJ2-7; perhaps TRBD1 as D (6 bases). The CDR3 contains 14 residues. V was cut by 0 bases and J by 3 bases, with 10 bases left in between. The germline V gene has CDR1 SGHRS and CDR2 YFSETQ. CDR3 nucleotides: TGCGCCAGCAGCTTGGGGACAGTTCTCTACGAGCAGTACTTC. As protein: CASSLGTVLYEQYF.

This clone was observed a handful of times. Different DNA sequences within this sample yield the same CDR3. The CDR3 reads CASSPGQNYEQYF. The DNA for the CDR3 is TGTGCCAGCTCACCCGGACAGAACTACGAGCAGTACTTC. This chain joins TRBV18 and TRBJ2-7; TRBD1 is a possible D gene (6 bases). The CDR3 covers 13 residues. Germline CDR1 KGHSH, CDR2 LQKENI. The ends were cut back, 3 bases at V and 3 bases at J, with 9 bases in the middle.

This clone was observed a handful of times. The chain combines TRBV5-6 with TRBJ2-7; D gene ambiguous. This CDR3 contains 13 residues. CDR1 and CDR2 (germline): SGHDT, YYEEEE. Trimming cost V 2 bases and J 0 bases, with 6 bases left between them. The CDR3: CASSFSNSYEQYF. For the CDR3, the DNA is TGTGCCAGCAGCTTCTCTAACTCCTACGAGCAGTACTTC.

The chain combines TRBV7-6 with TRBJ2-3, with D tentatively TRBD2 (5 bases). Deletions cut 0 bases from V and 3 bases from J, with 16 bases between. There are 17 residues in the CDR3. The germline V gene encodes CDR1 SGHVS and CDR2 FNYEAQ. The DNA of the CDR3 is TGTGCCAGCAGCTTAGCGGGGTCTCGTACGGGAACAGATACGCAGTATTTT. Protein product: CASSLAGSRTGTDTQYF.

The chain employs TRBV30 and TRBJ2-7; no firm D call. The germline V gene encodes CDR1 GTSNPN and CDR2 SVGIG (reference sequence). The CDR3 is made up of 12 amino acids. V gave up 3 bases and J gave up 3 bases, with 9 bases separating them. The chain's CDR3 is CAWRRSNYEQYF. The CDR3 nucleotides read TGTGCCTGGAGACGGAGTAACTACGAGCAGTACTTC.

The chain carries TRBV30 and TRBJ1-2; 9 bases are shared with TRBD1. Germline lookup yields CDR1 GTSNPN and CDR2 SVGIG (reference sequence). CDR3 size: 13 residues. Unmatched junction bases numbered 6, after V lost 5 bases and J lost 5 bases. The CDR3 region is CAWSKDRGYGYTF. CDR3 nucleotide sequence: TGTGCCTGGTCCAAGGACAGGGGATATGGCTACACCTTC.

This clone has only a few counts. This same CDR3 is encoded by further DNA sequences in the sample. The J gene is TRBJ2-7, the V gene TRBV30, with 11 nucleotides matching TRBD2. The germline CDR1 and CDR2 sequences are GTSNPN and SVGIG (reference sequence). There are 17 residues in the CDR3. V lost 0 bases, J lost 0 bases, and 7 bases stayed unmatched. The CDR3 nucleotides are TGTGCCTGGAGTGTTCGGGCTAGCGGGGGGAGCTCCTACGAGCAGTACTTC. Its protein is CAWSVRASGGSSYEQYF.

In this sample, this clone turned up a few times. CDR3: CSAQGTGNYEQYF. CDR3 nucleotide sequence: TGCAGCGCCCAAGGTACAGGGAACTACGAGCAGTACTTC. The rearrangement joins TRBV29-1 to TRBJ2-7, with D possibly being TRBD1 (6 bases). The V and J ends lost 7 bases and 3 bases respectively, with 16 bases between them. Germline lookup yields CDR1 SQVTM and CDR2 ANQGSEA. This CDR3 comprises 13 residues.

The chain joins TRBV5-6 to TRBJ2-5; D uncertain. Germline loops: CDR1 SGHDT, CDR2 YYEEEE. The length of the CDR3 is 11 residues. Trimming pared 2 bases from V and 5 bases from J, leaving 4 bases between. CDR3 in amino acids: CASSLTETQYF. The CDR3 DNA sequence: TGTGCCAGCAGCTTAACTGAGACCCAGTACTTC.

The chain employs TRBV5-1 and TRBJ2-5; D is perhaps TRBD1 (5 bases). Trimming removed 0 bases from V and 3 bases from J, with 9 bases in between. Germline-derived CDR1 and CDR2 are SGHRS and YFSETQ. The CDR3 is made up of 14 amino acids. CDR3 sequence reads: CASSLGQKEETQYF. CDR3 nucleotides: TGCGCCAGCAGCTTGGGACAGAAAGAAGAGACCCAGTACTTC.

The V and J genes are TRBV5-8 and TRBJ2-5; no firm D call. CDR1 is SGHTS, CDR2 YDEGEE, per germline. The CDR3 spans 9 residues. Trimming took off 0 bases at V and 14 bases at J, with 5 bases between the two ends. The CDR3 bases are TGTGCCAGCAGCTTGGCGACCTACTTC. Translating gives CASSLATYF. The variable domain in full, with the rest retrieved from reference TRBV5-8 and TRBJ2-5, is EAGVTQSPTHLIKTRGQQATLRCSPISGHTSVYWYQQALGLGLQFLLWYDEGEERNRGNFPPRFSGRQFPNYSSELNVNALELEDSALYLCASSLATYFGPGTRLLVL.

The V gene is TRBV2, the J gene TRBJ1-5, with 8 bases aligning to TRBD1. V lost 1 base to trimming and J lost 0 bases; unmatched junction nucleotides: 5. CDR1 and CDR2 from the germline V gene are SNHLY and FYNNEI. CDR3 length equals 17 residues. The CDR3 sequence: CASSEGAGGPSNQPQHF. The CDR3, as DNA: TGTGCCAGCAGTGAAGGCGCAGGGGGCCCTAGCAATCAGCCCCAGCATTTT.

The chain carries TRBV29-1 and TRBJ1-4, with D uncertain. With 8 bases removed from V and 8 bases from J, the gap between germline ends came to 12 bases. The germline gives CDR1 SQVTM, CDR2 ANQGSEA. The CDR3 sequence is 11 residues long. The CDR3 loop is CSLAEGEKLFF. CDR3 coding DNA: TGCAGCCTTGCGGAGGGAGAAAAACTGTTTTTT.

The chain employs TRBV15 and TRBJ2-3; unclear D gene. Per the germline V gene, CDR1 is LNHNV and CDR2 is YYDKDF (reference sequence). Trimming cost V 0 bases and J 4 bases, with 5 bases left between them. CDR3 size: 13 residues. The CDR3: CATSRDGPDTQYF. In DNA form, the CDR3 reads TGTGCCACCAGCAGAGATGGTCCAGATACGCAGTATTTT.